This entry lists 32 T cell receptor beta chains sequenced from one sample in a study of T cells after posttransplantation cyclophosphamide. The data were produced by immunoSEQ multiplex PCR, yet TCRdb's version contains in-frame clones alone and is incomplete. The sample has around 900 clones; 71% are singletons. The sequenced material came from memory CD8+ T cells sorted from blood. The source is a woman in her forties or fifties in good health and a related stem cell transplant donor.

The CDR3 spells CASSLTGDTYRYTF. In DNA, the CDR3 is TGTGCCAGCAGCTTAACAGGGGATACTTATCGCTACACCTTC. The J gene is TRBJ1-2, the V gene TRBV5-5; TRBD1 aligns across 7 bases. The germline V gene has CDR1 SGHKS and CDR2 YYEKEE (reference sequence). This CDR3 is 14 amino acids long. V shed 2 bases, J shed 9 bases, and the junction held 10 bases outside the gene matches.

V and J are TRBV4-1 and TRBJ2-7; 9 bases line up with TRBD2. The CDR3 spans 17 residues. V shed 0 bases, J shed 2 bases, and the junction held 8 bases outside the gene matches. Per germline, CDR1 MGHRA and CDR2 YSYEKL. The CDR3 DNA follows: TGCGCCAGCAGCCAAGATAGTTGGGTAGCGGGGGCCTACGAGCAGTACTTC. Protein sequence: CASSQDSWVAGAYEQYF.

This clone is deemed large. The chain combines TRBV6-4 with TRBJ1-1, with no clear D. The CDR3 length is 13 residues. Germline V gene lookup returns CDR1 MRHNA and CDR2 SNTAGT. Trimming pared 0 bases from V and 5 bases from J, leaving 7 bases between. The CDR3 DNA reads as TGTGCCAGCAGTGACTCGAGTCTTACTGAAGCTTTCTTT. It encodes CASSDSSLTEAFF.

The chain carries TRBV9 and TRBJ2-1, with TRBD2 matching over 7 bases. This CDR3 is 14 amino acids long. The junction had 2 bases not matched to a gene; V was cut back by 4 bases and J by 1 base. Germline CDR1 and CDR2: SGDLS and YYNGEE. The CDR3 loop is CASSNGGSYNEQFF. CDR3 bases: TGTGCCAGCAGCAACGGGGGGTCCTACAATGAGCAGTTCTTC.

The V call is TRBV5-1, the J call TRBJ2-3, with 10 bases lining up with TRBD2. After removal of 5 bases from V and 0 bases from J, the junction contained 3 bases not matched to a gene. The CDR3 length is 15 residues. CDR1 and CDR2 (germline): SGHRS, YFSETQ. The CDR3 bases are TGCGCCAGCAGTTGGACTAGCGGTAGCACAGATACGCAGTATTTT. It specifies CASSWTSGSTDTQYF.

The chain combines TRBV21-1 with TRBJ2-7; the table's D call TRBD2 went unverified against the DNA. TRBV21-1 is reported as a pseudogene. This CDR3 is built from 19 residues. DNA for the CDR3: TGTGCCAGCAGCAAAGTGTCTTTCTTCGACGGCGGGAACTTGGGCGAGCAGTACTTC. This sequence encodes CASSKVSFFDGGNLGEQYF.

This clone was picked up a small number of times. V gene TRBV5-4 combines with J gene TRBJ2-3; 10 nucleotides agree with TRBD2. This CDR3 has 16 residues. Germline V gives CDR1 SGHNT, CDR2 YYREEE (reference sequence). The V segment lost 0 bases and the J segment 3 bases; nucleotides outside the gene matches: 4. The CDR3 spells CASSLALLAGTDTQYF. The CDR3 DNA reads as TGTGCCAGCAGCTTGGCCCTACTAGCGGGAACAGATACGCAGTATTTT.

The chain employs TRBV12-5 and TRBJ1-2, with D tentatively TRBD1 (5 bases). The CDR3 loop spans 14 amino acids. CDR1 LGHNT and CDR2 FRNRAP come from the germline V gene. The germline V and J ends were trimmed by 7 bases and 8 bases, with 20 bases remaining between them. The CDR3 DNA follows: TGTGCTAGTGAAAACAGGAAAAAGCTCAGGGGCTACACCTTC. This codes for CASENRKKLRGYTF.

The chain employs TRBV27 and TRBJ2-1; 12 bases map to TRBD2. The CDR3 has 18 residues. Trimming removed 0 bases from V and 4 bases from J; junction bases left unmatched: 7. CDR1 and CDR2 from the germline V gene are MNHEY and SMNVEV (reference sequence). CDR3 sequence: CASSLSPRTSGAYNEQFF. CDR3 DNA sequence: TGTGCCAGCAGTTTATCCCCTCGGACTAGCGGGGCTTACAATGAGCAGTTCTTC.

The chain has TRBV9 and TRBJ2-4, with D perhaps matching TRBD2 (5 bases). Germline V gene sequence: CDR1 SGDLS, CDR2 YYNGEE. CDR3 length: 15 residues. Trimming left V 0 bases short and J 8 bases short, with 15 bases between. This CDR3 is CASSVDVGDGYIQYF. DNA for the CDR3: TGTGCCAGCAGCGTAGATGTCGGGGATGGTTACATTCAGTACTTC. Combining the CDR3 with reference TRBV9 and TRBJ2-4 gives the whole variable domain DSGVTQTPKHLITATGQRVTLRCSPRSGDLSVYWYQQSLDQGLQFLIQYYNGEERAKGNILERFSAQQFPDLHSELNLSSLELGDSALYFCASSVDVGDGYIQYFGAGTRLSVL.

This chain joins TRBV28 and TRBJ2-1; the D gene is possibly TRBD1 (6 bases). The germline V and J ends were trimmed by 2 bases and 7 bases, with 9 bases remaining between them. The CDR3 is 13 amino acids. Germline assignment: CDR1 MDHEN and CDR2 SYDVKM. Written as DNA, the CDR3 is TGTGCCAGCAGTTTACTACAGGGAAATGAGCAGTTCTTC. Protein product: CASSLLQGNEQFF.

The chain uses TRBV5-1 and TRBJ2-2; D perhaps matches TRBD2 (7 bases). Trimming took 6 bases from V and 7 from J, leaving 10 bases between them. The CDR3 has 12 amino acids. Germline assignment: CDR1 SGHRS and CDR2 YFSETQ. The DNA of the CDR3 is TGCGCCAGCATAAGGGGGGGCGGGGAGCTGTTTTTT. This translates into CASIRGGGELFF.

V usage is TRBV7-3 and J usage is TRBJ2-2; TRBD1 matches at 10 bases. J was trimmed by 3 bases and V by 5 bases; bases with no gene match: 3. The germline V gene has CDR1 SGHTA and CDR2 FQGTGA. The CDR3 totals 15 residues. The DNA of the CDR3 is TGTGCCAGCAGCCTGGACAGGGGGTACACCGGGGAGCTGTTTTTT. As protein: CASSLDRGYTGELFF.

This clone occurred a few times. V is TRBV2 and J is TRBJ2-1, with D possibly TRBD1 on 6 matching bases. The CDR3 contains 18 residues. V lost 10 bases, J lost 1 base, and 26 bases lay in between. CDR1 is SNHLY, CDR2 FYNNEI, per germline. This CDR3 reads CATFGQIEDQRSYNEQFF. The CDR3 DNA reads TGTGCCACCTTCGGACAGATCGAGGATCAAAGGTCCTACAATGAGCAGTTCTTC. Supplemented by reference TRBV2 and TRBJ2-1, the full variable domain reads EPEVTQTPSHQVTQMGQEVILRCVPISNHLYFYWYRQILGQKVEFLVSFYNNEISEKSEIFDDQFSVERPDGSNFTLKIRSTKLEDSAMYFCATFGQIEDQRSYNEQFFGPGTRLTVL.

The sample holds a few counts of this clone. This sequence joins TRBV27 and TRBJ2-1; 9 bases align to TRBD2. The ends lost 4 bases at V and 4 bases at J; junction bases unmatched: 2. CDR3 length equals 14 residues. CDR1 is MNHEY, CDR2 SMNVEV, per germline (reference sequence). The CDR3 reads CASSSSGTYNEQFF. Here the CDR3 DNA reads TGTGCCAGCAGTTCTAGCGGGACGTACAATGAGCAGTTCTTC.

The rearrangement uses TRBV6-4 and TRBJ2-2; 9 bases line up with TRBD2. The germline gives CDR1 MRHNA, CDR2 SNTAGT. The CDR3 sequence is 15 residues long. The trim removed 8 bases at V and 2 bases at J, leaving 6 bases unmatched. CDR3: CASPGGRANTGELFF. CDR3 in DNA: TGTGCCAGCCCGGGCGGGAGGGCCAACACCGGGGAGCTGTTTTTT.

On this clone: Other DNA sequences within the sample encode an identical CDR3. The chain couples TRBV27 to TRBJ1-1, with D unresolved. CDR3 length: 12 residues. V lost 3 bases to trimming and J lost 8 bases, with 10 bases between them. Germline loops: CDR1 MNHEY, CDR2 SMNVEV (reference sequence). CDR3 coding DNA: TGTGCCAGCAGTTTGATCGGCGGGGAAGCTTTCTTT. Residues: CASSLIGGEAFF.

This chain links TRBV7-9 with TRBJ2-7; 7 positions agree with TRBD1. V shed 9 bases, J shed 5 bases, and the junction held 7 bases outside the gene matches. The CDR3 loop spans 12 amino acids. CDR1 is SEHNR, CDR2 FQNEAQ, per germline (reference sequence). CDR3 protein: CASAGQGDEQYF. CDR3 bases: TGTGCCAGTGCTGGGCAGGGGGACGAGCAGTACTTC.

The V call is TRBV28, the J call TRBJ1-1, with a weak D call TRBD1 (5 bases). Trimming took off 2 bases at V and 3 bases at J, with 13 bases between the two ends. Germline CDR1 MDHEN, CDR2 SYDVKM. The CDR3 contains 15 residues. Here the CDR3 reads CASSLPLTGDTEAFF. In DNA, the CDR3 is TGTGCCAGCAGTTTACCCTTAACGGGGGACACTGAAGCTTTCTTT. The full variable domain, in which reference TRBV28 and TRBJ1-1 provide the parts outside the CDR3, is DVKVTQSSRYLVKRTGEKVFLECVQDMDHENMFWYRQDPGLGLRLIYFSYDVKMKEKGDIPEGYSVSREKKERFSLILESASTNQTSMYLCASSLPLTGDTEAFFGQGTRLTVV.

This chain joins TRBV6-5 and TRBJ2-7; possible D gene TRBD1, 5 bases. CDR3 length: 14 amino acids. Germline V gives CDR1 MNHEY, CDR2 SVGAGI. V was clipped by 0 bases and J by 5 bases, with 11 bases between them. This chain's CDR3 is CASSYSGEIHEQYF. The CDR3 DNA is TGTGCCAGCAGTTACTCAGGGGAAATCCACGAGCAGTACTTC.

V usage is TRBV9 and J usage is TRBJ1-1; no clear D gene. The V and J ends lost 2 bases and 5 bases respectively, with 10 bases between them. The CDR3 loop spans 13 amino acids. Germline loops: CDR1 SGDLS, CDR2 YYNGEE. The CDR3 coding sequence is TGTGCCAGCAGCGTTTTTGAGAGAACTGAAGCTTTCTTT. This encodes CASSVFERTEAFF.

This clone was seen a single time. The chain combines TRBV19 with TRBJ1-2; maybe TRBD1 (6 bases). Trimming took 5 bases from V and 4 from J, leaving 14 bases between them. Germline loops: CDR1 LNHDA, CDR2 SQIVND (reference sequence). The CDR3 is made up of 14 amino acids. CDR3 in amino acids: CASSEDRIAYGYTF. In DNA, the CDR3 is TGTGCCAGTAGTGAGGACAGAATAGCCTATGGCTACACCTTC.

The CDR3, as DNA: TGTGCCAGCAATCAGGGGAAGGATACGCAGTATTTT. Translation: CASNQGKDTQYF. The V and J genes are TRBV9 and TRBJ2-3; weak D call: TRBD1 (6 bases). CDR3 length equals 12 residues. V was pared by 6 bases and J by 6 bases, with 11 bases between. Germline V gene sequence: CDR1 SGDLS, CDR2 YYNGEE.

The chain uses TRBV13 and TRBJ2-1; 8 bases fit TRBD2. Germline assignment: CDR1 PRHDT and CDR2 FYEKMQ (reference sequence). CDR3 length: 16 amino acids. V lost 3 bases to trimming and J lost 3 bases; unmatched junction nucleotides: 7. CDR3 sequence reads: CASSFGGRTSYNEQFF. DNA of the CDR3: TGTGCCAGCAGCTTTGGCGGGAGGACTAGCTACAATGAGCAGTTCTTC.

The rearrangement joins TRBV14 to TRBJ2-7, with TRBD1 as a possible D gene (5 bases). Germline CDR1 and CDR2: SGHDN and FVKESK. The CDR3 extends over 14 amino acids. With 3 bases removed from V and 3 bases from J, the gap between germline ends came to 12 bases. For the CDR3, the DNA is TGTGCCAGCAGCCACCCCGACAGATACTACGAGCAGTACTTC. Amino acid sequence: CASSHPDRYYEQYF.

This clone was recorded once. At one end, the junction sequence differs from germline, possibly due to a read error. Other DNA sequences within the sample encode an identical CDR3. This chain connects TRBV6-1 to TRBJ1-1; tentatively, D is TRBD1 (5 bases). Germline CDR1 reads MNHNS; CDR2 reads SASEGT. This CDR3 spans 15 amino acids. CDR3 region: CASSLPRVGATEAFF. CDR3 sequence (DNA): TGTGCCAGCTCCCTACCCAGGGTAGGGGCCACTGAAGCCTTCTTT.

The chain recombines TRBV7-9 with TRBJ1-3, with D perhaps TRBD1 (6 bases). The germline V and J ends were trimmed by 5 bases and 2 bases, with 19 bases remaining between them. Germline V gene data show CDR1 as SEHNR and CDR2 as FQNEAQ (reference sequence). This CDR3 spans 17 amino acids. The CDR3 here is CASSPRDRQDPGNTIYF. The CDR3 coding sequence is TGTGCCAGCAGCCCCCGGGACCGACAGGACCCTGGAAACACCATATATTTT.

The chain combines TRBV6-1 with TRBJ1-1; D unclear. CDR1 is MNHNS and CDR2 is SASEGT in the germline V gene. This CDR3 is built from 13 residues. Trimming left V 5 bases short and J 2 bases short, with 9 bases between. CDR3 DNA: TGTGCCAGCAGTAAACCAGGAAACACTGAAGCTTTCTTT. It is translated as CASSKPGNTEAFF.

This chain connects TRBV11-2 to TRBJ2-7; D might be TRBD1 (5 bases). Between the trimmed V and J ends, which lost 1 base and 0 bases, there was a span of 13 bases. Germline lookup yields CDR1 SGHAT and CDR2 FQNNGV. CDR3 length: 16 residues. Written as DNA, the CDR3 is TGTGCCAGCAGCTTAGCGGCCTCTGACAGCTCCTACGAGCAGTACTTC. It yields the protein CASSLAASDSSYEQYF.

This clone was recorded only once. V is TRBV27 and J is TRBJ1-2; TRBD1 matches 8 bases. The trim removed 5 bases at V and 2 bases at J, leaving 7 bases unmatched. From germline, CDR1 is MNHEY and CDR2 SMNVEV (reference sequence). There are 15 residues in the CDR3. This CDR3 is CASSPGTGKNYGYTF. As DNA, the CDR3 is TGTGCCAGCAGTCCCGGGACAGGCAAAAACTATGGCTACACCTTC.

The chain is built from TRBV11-2 and TRBJ1-1; D possibly corresponds to TRBD1 (6 bases). The V end was cut by 5 bases, the J end by 4 bases, with 11 bases between. The germline gives CDR1 SGHAT, CDR2 FQNNGV. There are 13 residues in the CDR3. CDR3 region: CASSGRGATEAFF. The DNA of the CDR3 is TGTGCCAGCAGCGGTCGGGGGGCCACTGAAGCTTTCTTT.

V and J are TRBV12-5 and TRBJ2-4, with 8 bases identical to TRBD1. This CDR3 spans 15 amino acids. V dropped 7 bases and J dropped 4; count of bases not matched to a gene: 9. The germline V gene has CDR1 LGHNT and CDR2 FRNRAP. CDR3 region: CASVKVGQVKNIQYF. CDR3 nucleotide sequence: TGTGCTAGTGTCAAGGTGGGACAGGTGAAAAACATTCAGTACTTC.